This TCR beta chain was observed in a study of early T cells in non-severe SARS-CoV-2 infection. Study summary: It was bulk RNA from unsorted whole blood that was sequenced, and the chains were unpaired. Study conclusions and caveats: Clonotype matching in VDJdb favored anti-spike CD8 responses and did not capture private and CD4 specificities.

Individual cDNA molecules carried attached unique molecular identifiers. TCRdb re-called the 5' RACE reads through MiXCR, storing one row per CDR3 protein. The repertoire holds fewer than 120,000 distinct CDR3 sequences, with over 9.5% as singletons. For this clonotype: Its antigen is undetermined.

Germline CDR1 and CDR2: MNHEY and SVGEGT. Trimming removed 8 bases at V and 4 bases at J, with 17 bases between. The CDR3 runs 14 residues. The sequence was collected from an adult who was a healthcare worker with PCR-confirmed SARS-CoV-2 infection or an uninfected control (not recorded which). The specimen comprised whole blood, sampled at baseline. The rearrangement joins TRBV6-2 or TRBV6-3 to TRBJ1-2, with D unresolved. The CDR3 DNA sequence: TGTGCCAGCCTCCCCTCTCGGGCGTCCTATGGCTACACCTTC. It yields the protein CASLPSRASYGYTF.